This is a list of T cell receptor beta chains from one sample in a study of regulatory T cells in long-lasting Graves disease. TCRdb used MiXCR to reprocess the multiplex PCR reads, holding one entry per CDR3 protein. Among over 450,000 distinct CDR3 sequences listed, about a fifth were seen once. Sequencing was performed on peripheral blood mononuclear cells (PBMCs), taken when the disease was refractory, from a patient treated with antithyroid drugs. The receptors derive from a female donor with Graves disease. Each CDR3 is given with its conserved first and last residue. The D gene is left open where the match is weak. Clone size is shown for a subset of rows, as once, few, many or a class of expanded clone.

>TRBV5-1|.|.|TRBJ1-6
CASSFMAENSPLHF
TGCGCCAGCAGCTTTATGGCAGAGAATTCACCCCTCCACTTT
>TRBV2|.|.|TRBJ1-2
CASSAGSSYGYTF
TGTGCCAGCAGTGCGGGGAGCTCCTATGGCTACACCTTC
>TRBV2|many|TRBD1|TRBJ1-1
CASSKGRGYTEAFF
TGTGCCAGCAGTAAGGGCAGGGGGTACACTGAAGCTTTCTTT
>TRBV7-2|many|.|TRBJ2-4
CASSLAGVGNKNIQYF
TGTGCCAGCAGCTTAGCGGGGGTAGGAAACAAAAACATTCAGTACTTC
>TRBV5-6|.|.|TRBJ2-6
CASSFDTDGSGANVLTF
TGTGCCAGCAGCTTTGACACGGACGGCTCTGGGGCCAACGTCCTGACTTTC
>TRBV7-8|many|.|TRBJ2-4
CASSQRGLAKNIQYF
TGTGCCAGCAGCCAGAGGGGACTAGCCAAAAACATTCAGTACTTC
>TRBV11-2|.|.|TRBJ2-3
CASSLGLLGRNTQYF
TGTGCCAGCAGCTTAGGCCTATTAGGCAGAAATACGCAGTATTTT
>TRBV7-9|.|TRBD1|TRBJ1-4
CASSPSGQGPEKLFF
TGTGCCAGCAGCCCAAGCGGACAGGGACCTGAAAAACTGTTTTTT
>TRBV20-1|.|TRBD1|TRBJ2-5
CSARAGTGEETQYF
TGCAGTGCTAGAGCCGGGACAGGGGAAGAGACCCAGTACTTC
>TRBV28|.|.|TRBJ2-5
CASSLGQLKETQYF
TGTGCCAGCAGTTTAGGACAGCTTAAAGAGACCCAGTACTTC
>TRBV20-1|few|.|TRBJ2-7
CSATGTAYEQYF
TGCAGTGCGACCGGGACTGCCTACGAGCAGTACTTC
>TRBV12-3/TRBV12-4|.|TRBD2|TRBJ2-7
CASTLLAGGSYEQYF
TGTGCCAGCACCTTACTAGCGGGAGGTTCCTACGAGCAGTACTTC
>TRBV5-4|.|TRBD1|TRBJ2-7
CASSVDQGQGRYEQYF
TGTGCCAGCAGCGTGGATCAGGGACAGGGTCGCTACGAGCAGTACTTC
>TRBV6-2/TRBV6-3|few|.|TRBJ1-1
CASSLHGARSTEAFF
TGTGCCAGCAGTTTACACGGGGCGAGGAGCACTGAAGCTTTCTTT
>TRBV7-8|.|.|TRBJ1-5
CASSPRRNPQPQHF
TGTGCCAGCAGCCCTCGTCGTAATCCGCAGCCCCAGCATTTT
>TRBV7-2|.|.|TRBJ2-7
CASSLDRIGPYEQCF
TGTGCCAGCAGCTTAGACCGGATTGGACCCTACGAGCAGTGCTTC
>TRBV15|.|.|TRBJ2-7
CATSSDRDYEQYF
TGTGCCACCAGCAGCGACAGAGACTACGAGCAGTACTTC
>TRBV28|many|TRBD1|TRBJ2-7
CASSTLGDRGEWEQYF
TGTGCCAGCAGTACCCTCGGGGACAGGGGAGAGTGGGAGCAGTACTTC
>TRBV7-2|many|.|TRBJ2-7
CASAQGTGALVEQYF
TGTGCCAGCGCACAAGGGACGGGGGCTCTAGTGGAGCAGTACTTC
>TRBV12-3/TRBV12-4|.|TRBD1|TRBJ2-1
CASSLRRGLFDEQFF
TGTGCCAGCAGTTTACGCAGGGGGCTTTTCGATGAGCAGTTCTTC
>TRBV7-2|many|TRBD1|TRBJ2-7
CASSLRQGTSYEQYF
TGTGCCAGCAGTCTTCGACAGGGGACCTCCTACGAGCAGTACTTC
>TRBV12-3/TRBV12-4|many|TRBD2|TRBJ2-7
CASSFFGGGTYEQYF
TGTGCCAGCAGTTTCTTCGGCGGGGGGACCTACGAGCAGTACTTC
>TRBV6-2/TRBV6-3|.|.|TRBJ2-1
CASNLVNEQFF
TGTGCCAGCAACCTAGTTAATGAGCAGTTCTTC
>TRBV29-1|few|TRBD1|TRBJ1-3
CSATGDSGNTIYF
TGCAGCGCCACAGGGGATTCTGGAAACACCATATATTTT
>TRBV25-1|.|TRBD2|TRBJ2-2
CASSDLRGTTGELFF
TGTGCCAGCAGTGACCTGCGGGGGACCACCGGGGAGCTGTTTTTT
>TRBV28|.|.|TRBJ2-3
CATTDEPSTDTQYF
TGTGCCACTACGGACGAACCTAGCACAGATACGCAGTATTTT
>TRBV7-9|.|TRBD1|TRBJ1-2
CASRNLKTGGLSNYGYTF
TGTGCCAGCAGGAATCTTAAGACAGGGGGACTTTCTAACTATGGCTACACCTTC
>TRBV2|many|.|TRBJ1-5
CANRQSSNQPQHF
TGTGCCAACAGACAATCTAGCAATCAGCCCCAGCATTTT
>TRBV28|many|TRBD2|TRBJ2-7
CASSHSGRNYEQYF
TGTGCCAGCAGCCACAGCGGGAGGAACTACGAGCAGTACTTC
>TRBV25-1|few|.|TRBJ1-5
CASSLVTADQPQHF
TGTGCCAGCAGTTTGGTCACAGCGGATCAGCCCCAGCATTTT
>TRBV7-9|few|.|TRBJ2-1
CASRRGGDNEQFF
TGTGCCAGCAGGAGGGGGGGGGACAATGAGCAGTTCTTC
>TRBV6-2/TRBV6-3|once|.|TRBJ1-5
CASSYLDSRNQPQHF
TGTGCCAGCAGTTACCTGGATTCTAGAAATCAGCCCCAGCATTTT
>TRBV30|.|TRBD2|TRBJ2-2
CAWSWEGLGTGELFF
TGTGCCTGGAGTTGGGAGGGTCTAGGCACCGGGGAGCTGTTTTTT
>TRBV19|.|.|TRBJ1-2
CASSIEGPVGYTF
TGTGCCAGTAGTATAGAAGGGCCGGTCGGCTACACCTTC
>TRBV7-8|.|TRBD1|TRBJ2-5
CASGDDRGKWETQYF
TGTGCCAGCGGCGATGACAGGGGGAAATGGGAGACCCAGTACTTC
>TRBV15|.|.|TRBJ2-2
CATGSGGSIANTGELFF
TGTGCCACCGGAAGTGGGGGGTCGATCGCAAACACCGGGGAGCTGTTTTTT
>TRBV15|many|TRBD1|TRBJ2-7
CATSRGQGSGEQYF
TGTGCCACCAGCAGAGGACAGGGGAGCGGCGAGCAGTACTTC
>TRBV3-1|few|.|TRBJ1-2
CASSQDRNRLHYGYTF
TGTGCCAGCAGCCAAGATAGAAACAGGCTACACTATGGCTACACCTTC
>TRBV28|many|.|TRBJ2-2
CASSSGSGELFF
TGTGCCAGCAGTTCTGGGTCCGGGGAGCTGTTTTTT
>TRBV20-1|many|.|TRBJ1-2
CSARGAAGYYGYTF
TGCAGTGCTAGAGGGGCCGCCGGATACTATGGCTACACCTTC
>TRBV5-1|.|TRBD1|TRBJ1-5
CASSLGTEHQPQHF
TGCGCCAGCAGCTTAGGGACAGAACATCAGCCCCAGCATTTT